The clone carrying this T cell receptor (beta chain) was seen a single time. This sample is part of a study of Ad26.COV2.S vaccination and SARS-CoV-2 variants. The data were produced by immunoSEQ multiplex PCR, yet TCRdb's version contains in-frame clones alone and is incomplete. Of some 350,000 clones listed, 70% to 90% are singletons. V was shortened by 2 bases and J by 7 bases, with 9 bases between the two germline ends. The germline CDR1 and CDR2 sequences are SEHNR and FQNEAQ (reference sequence). The CDR3 sequence is 14 residues long. This sample's treatment: roughly 20 received Ad26.COV2.S at low or high dose, single or two shots; several received placebo; per-sample allocation not given. It was on day 63 after the first vaccine or placebo injection that samples were taken.

Sequenced material: peripheral blood, taken in a trial of Ad26.COV2.S vaccine versus placebo. This TCR was recovered from a person between 18 and 65 years old who received the Ad26.COV2.S COVID-19 vaccine or a placebo. The J gene is TRBJ1-6, the V gene TRBV7-9, with D maybe TRBD1 (6 bases). The CDR3 loop reads CASSLTGNNSPLHF. The CDR3 region has the DNA TGTGCCAGCAGCTTAACAGGGAACAATTCACCCCTCCACTTT.